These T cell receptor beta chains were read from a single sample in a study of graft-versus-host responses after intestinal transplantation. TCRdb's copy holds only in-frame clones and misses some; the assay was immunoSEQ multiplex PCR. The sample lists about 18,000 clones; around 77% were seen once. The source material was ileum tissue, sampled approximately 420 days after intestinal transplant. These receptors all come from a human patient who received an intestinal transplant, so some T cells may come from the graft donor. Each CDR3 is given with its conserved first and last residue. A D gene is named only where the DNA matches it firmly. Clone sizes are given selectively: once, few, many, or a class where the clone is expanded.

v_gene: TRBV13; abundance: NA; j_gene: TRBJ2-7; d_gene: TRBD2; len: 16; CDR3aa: CASSLGSGGRVGEQYF; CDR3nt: TGTGCCAGCAGCTTAGGATCGGGCGGGAGAGTAGGCGAGCAGTACTTC
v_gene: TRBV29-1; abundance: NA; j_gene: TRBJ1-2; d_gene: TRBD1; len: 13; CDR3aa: CSVGSGTGGGYTF; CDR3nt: TGCAGCGTTGGGTCGGGAACAGGGGGTGGCTACACCTTC
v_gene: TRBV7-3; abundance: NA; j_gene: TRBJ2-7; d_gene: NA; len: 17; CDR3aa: CASSLIPPTRTPYEQYF; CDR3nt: TGTGCCAGCAGCTTAATACCCCCGACAAGAACCCCTTACGAGCAGTACTTC
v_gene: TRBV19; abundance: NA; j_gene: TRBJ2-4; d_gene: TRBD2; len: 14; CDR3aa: CASSSGLAGGIQYF; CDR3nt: TGTGCCAGTAGTTCGGGACTAGCGGGAGGCATTCAGTACTTC
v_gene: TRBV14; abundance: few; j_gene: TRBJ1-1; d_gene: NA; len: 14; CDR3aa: CASSLAGMNTEAFF; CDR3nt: TGTGCCAGCAGCCTGGCAGGGATGAACACTGAAGCTTTCTTT
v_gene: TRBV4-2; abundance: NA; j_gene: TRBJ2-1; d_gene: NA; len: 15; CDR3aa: CASSQPLGVNNEQFF; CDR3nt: TGTGCCAGCAGCCAACCCCTTGGCGTGAACAATGAGCAGTTCTTC
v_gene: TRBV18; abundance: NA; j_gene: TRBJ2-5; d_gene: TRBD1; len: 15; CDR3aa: CASSLTGGRQETQYF; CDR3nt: TGTGCCAGCTCACTAACAGGGGGCAGGCAAGAGACCCAGTACTTC
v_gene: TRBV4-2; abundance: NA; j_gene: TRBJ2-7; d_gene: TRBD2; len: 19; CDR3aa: CASSPRRLGSPGGAYEQYF; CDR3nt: TGTGCCAGCAGCCCCCGCAGGCTAGGGTCTCCGGGGGGGGCCTACGAGCAGTACTTC
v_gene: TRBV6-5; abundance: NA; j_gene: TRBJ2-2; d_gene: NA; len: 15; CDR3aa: CASTQDYPNTGELFF; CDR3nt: TGTGCCAGCACCCAGGACTACCCGAACACCGGGGAGCTGTTTTTT
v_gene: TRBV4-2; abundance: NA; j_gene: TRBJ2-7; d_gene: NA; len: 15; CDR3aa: CASSQEGDKLYEQYF; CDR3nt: TGTGCCAGCAGCCAAGAGGGGGACAAACTTTACGAGCAGTACTTC
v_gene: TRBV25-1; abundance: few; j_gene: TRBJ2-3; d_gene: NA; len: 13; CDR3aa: CASSDYLTDTQYF; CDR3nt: TGTGCCAGCAGTGACTACCTGACAGATACGCAGTATTTT
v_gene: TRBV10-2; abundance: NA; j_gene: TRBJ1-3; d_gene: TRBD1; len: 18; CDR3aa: CASSPDREGVFSGNTIYF; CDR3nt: TGCGCCAGCTCCCCCGACAGGGAGGGGGTCTTCTCTGGAAACACCATATATTTT
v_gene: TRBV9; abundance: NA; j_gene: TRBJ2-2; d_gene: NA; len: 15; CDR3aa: CASSAGPSNTGELFF; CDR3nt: TGTGCCAGCAGCGCGGGCCCCTCGAACACCGGGGAGCTGTTTTTT
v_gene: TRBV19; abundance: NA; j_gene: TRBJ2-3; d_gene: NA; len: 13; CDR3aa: CAVRRDSTDTQYF; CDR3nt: TGTGCCGTGCGCCGGGACAGCACAGATACGCAGTATTTT
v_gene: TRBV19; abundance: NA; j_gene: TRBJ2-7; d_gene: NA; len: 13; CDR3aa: CASKQGSSYEQYF; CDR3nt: TGTGCCAGTAAACAGGGTAGCTCCTACGAGCAGTACTTC
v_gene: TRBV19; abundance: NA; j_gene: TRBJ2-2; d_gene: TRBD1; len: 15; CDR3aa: CASSMDRANTGELFF; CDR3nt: TGTGCCAGTAGTATGGACAGGGCTAACACCGGGGAGCTGTTTTTT
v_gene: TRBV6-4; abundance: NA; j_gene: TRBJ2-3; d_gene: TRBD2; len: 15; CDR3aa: CASSGVAGSTDTQYF; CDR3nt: TGTGCCAGCAGTGGCGTAGCGGGGAGCACAGATACGCAGTATTTT
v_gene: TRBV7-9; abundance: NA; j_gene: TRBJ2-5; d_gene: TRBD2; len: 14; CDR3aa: CASSPREGRKTQYF; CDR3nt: TGTGCCAGCAGCCCTCGGGAGGGGAGAAAGACCCAGTACTTC
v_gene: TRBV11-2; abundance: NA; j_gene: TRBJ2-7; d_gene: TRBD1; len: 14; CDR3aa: CASSPDRGGYEQYF; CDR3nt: TGTGCCAGCAGCCCCGACAGGGGGGGATACGAGCAGTACTTC
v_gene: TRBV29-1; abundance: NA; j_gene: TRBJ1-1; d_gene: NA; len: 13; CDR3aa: CSVAGLLGTEAFF; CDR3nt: TGCAGCGTTGCGGGACTCCTGGGTACTGAAGCTTTCTTT
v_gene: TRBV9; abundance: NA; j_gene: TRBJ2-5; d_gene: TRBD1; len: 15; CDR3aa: CASSVWDRPQETQYF; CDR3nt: TGTGCCAGCAGCGTGTGGGACAGGCCCCAAGAGACCCAGTACTTC
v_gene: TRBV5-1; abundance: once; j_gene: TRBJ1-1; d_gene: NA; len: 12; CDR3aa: CASSLLGDEAFF; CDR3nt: TGCGCCAGCAGCTTGTTGGGCGACGAAGCTTTCTTT